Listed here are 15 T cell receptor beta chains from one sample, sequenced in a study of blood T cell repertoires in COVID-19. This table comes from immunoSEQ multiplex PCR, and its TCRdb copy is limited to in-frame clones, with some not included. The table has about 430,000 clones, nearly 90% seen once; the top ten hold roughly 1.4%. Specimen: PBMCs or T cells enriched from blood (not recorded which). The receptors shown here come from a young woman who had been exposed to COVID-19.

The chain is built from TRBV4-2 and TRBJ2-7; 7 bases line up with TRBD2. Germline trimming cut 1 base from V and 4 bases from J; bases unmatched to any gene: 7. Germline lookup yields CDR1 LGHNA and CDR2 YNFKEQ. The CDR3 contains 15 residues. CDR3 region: CASSQAQREAYEQYF. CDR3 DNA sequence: TGTGCCAGCAGCCAAGCTCAACGGGAGGCGTACGAGCAGTACTTC.

The CDR3 DNA sequence: TGTGCCAGCAGCGTAGAGAAGGACAGGGGGCCGCACAATGAGCAGTTCTTC. Its protein is CASSVEKDRGPHNEQFF. J is TRBJ2-1 and V is TRBV9; 11 nucleotides align to TRBD1. This CDR3 has 17 residues. Trimming took 0 bases from V and 5 from J; bases not matched to a gene: 7. Per germline, CDR1 SGDLS and CDR2 YYNGEE.

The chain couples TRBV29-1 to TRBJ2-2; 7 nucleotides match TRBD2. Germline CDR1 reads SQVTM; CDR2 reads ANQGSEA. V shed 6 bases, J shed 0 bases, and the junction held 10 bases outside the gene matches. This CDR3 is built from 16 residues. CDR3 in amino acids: CSVAGAGRANTGELFF. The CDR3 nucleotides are TGCAGCGTGGCGGGAGCGGGGCGCGCGAACACCGGGGAGCTGTTTTTT.

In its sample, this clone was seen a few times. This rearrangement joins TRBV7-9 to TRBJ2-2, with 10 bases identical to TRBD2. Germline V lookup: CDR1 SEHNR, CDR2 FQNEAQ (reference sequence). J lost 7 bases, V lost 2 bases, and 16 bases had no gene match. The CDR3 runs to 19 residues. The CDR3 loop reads CASSLPFEREGQRVGELFF. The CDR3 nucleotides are TGTGCCAGCAGCTTACCCTTTGAGCGGGAGGGCCAAAGAGTCGGGGAGCTGTTTTTT.

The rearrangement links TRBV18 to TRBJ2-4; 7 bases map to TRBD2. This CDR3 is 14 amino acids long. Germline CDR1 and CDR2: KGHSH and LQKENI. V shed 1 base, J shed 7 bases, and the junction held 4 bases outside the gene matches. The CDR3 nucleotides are TGTGCCAGCTCACCACGGCAGGGAGGGAACATTCAGTACTTC. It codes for CASSPRQGGNIQYF. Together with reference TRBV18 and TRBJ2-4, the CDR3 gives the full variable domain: NAGVMQNPRHLVRRRGQEARLRCSPMKGHSHVYWYRQLPEEGLKFMVYLQKENIIDESGMPKERFSAEFPKEGPSILRIQQVVRGDSAAYFCASSPRQGGNIQYFGAGTRLSVL.

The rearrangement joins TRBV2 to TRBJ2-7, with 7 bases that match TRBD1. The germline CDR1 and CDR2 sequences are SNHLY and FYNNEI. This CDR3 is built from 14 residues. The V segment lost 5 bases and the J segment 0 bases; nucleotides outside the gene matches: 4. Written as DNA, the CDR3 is TGTGCCAGCAGTTCGGGACAGTCCTCCTACGAGCAGTACTTC. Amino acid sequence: CASSSGQSSYEQYF.

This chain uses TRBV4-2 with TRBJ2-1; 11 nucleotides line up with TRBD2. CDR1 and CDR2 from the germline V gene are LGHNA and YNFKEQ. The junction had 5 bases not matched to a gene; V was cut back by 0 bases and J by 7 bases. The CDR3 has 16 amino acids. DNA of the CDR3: TGTGCCAGCAGCCAAGAGGTCCTAGCGGGAGGAAATGAGCAGTTCTTC. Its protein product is CASSQEVLAGGNEQFF.

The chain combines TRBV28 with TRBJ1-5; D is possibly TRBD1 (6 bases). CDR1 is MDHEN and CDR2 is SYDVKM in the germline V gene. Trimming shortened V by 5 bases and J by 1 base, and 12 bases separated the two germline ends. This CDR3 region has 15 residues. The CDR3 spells CASSPAQGSNQPQHF. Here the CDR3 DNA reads TGTGCCAGCAGTCCCGCCCAGGGGAGCAATCAGCCCCAGCATTTT.

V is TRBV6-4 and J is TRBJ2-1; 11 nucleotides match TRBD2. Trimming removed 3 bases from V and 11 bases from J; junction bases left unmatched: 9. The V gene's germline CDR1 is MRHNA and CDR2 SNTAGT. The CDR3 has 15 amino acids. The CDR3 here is CASSEVSGGAPQQFF. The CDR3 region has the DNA TGTGCCAGCAGTGAAGTTAGCGGGGGGGCCCCTCAGCAGTTCTTC.

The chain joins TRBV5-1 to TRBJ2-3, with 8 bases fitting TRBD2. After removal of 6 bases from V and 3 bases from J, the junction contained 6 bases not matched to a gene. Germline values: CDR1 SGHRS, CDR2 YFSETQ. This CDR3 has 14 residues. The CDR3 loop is CASTAGEGTDTQYF. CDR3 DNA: TGCGCCAGCACAGCGGGGGAGGGTACAGATACGCAGTATTTT. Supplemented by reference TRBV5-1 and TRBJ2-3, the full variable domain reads KAGVTQTPRYLIKTRGQQVTLSCSPISGHRSVSWYQQTPGQGLQFLFEYFSETQRNKGNFPGRFSGRQFSNSRSEMNVSTLELGDSALYLCASTAGEGTDTQYFGPGTRLTVL.

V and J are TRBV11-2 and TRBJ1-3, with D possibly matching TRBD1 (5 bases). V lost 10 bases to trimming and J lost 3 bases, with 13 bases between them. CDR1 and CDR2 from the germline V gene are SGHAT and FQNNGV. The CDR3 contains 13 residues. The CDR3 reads CATKGVNGNTIYF. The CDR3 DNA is TGTGCCACCAAAGGGGTAAATGGAAACACCATATATTTT.

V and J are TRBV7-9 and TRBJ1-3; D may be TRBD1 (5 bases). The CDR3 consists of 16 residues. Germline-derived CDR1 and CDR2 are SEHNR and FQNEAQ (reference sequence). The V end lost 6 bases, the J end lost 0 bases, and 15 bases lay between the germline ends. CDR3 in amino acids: CASSPRGVSSGNTIYF. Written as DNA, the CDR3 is TGTGCCAGCAGTCCGCGGGGGGTCAGCTCTGGAAACACCATATATTTT.

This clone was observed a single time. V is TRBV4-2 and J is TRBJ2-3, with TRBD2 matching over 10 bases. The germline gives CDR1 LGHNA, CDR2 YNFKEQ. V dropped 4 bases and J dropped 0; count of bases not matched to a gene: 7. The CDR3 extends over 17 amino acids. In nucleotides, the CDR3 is TGTGCCAGCAGCCTAACCGAGACTAGCGGGAGCACAGATACGCAGTATTTT. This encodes CASSLTETSGSTDTQYF.

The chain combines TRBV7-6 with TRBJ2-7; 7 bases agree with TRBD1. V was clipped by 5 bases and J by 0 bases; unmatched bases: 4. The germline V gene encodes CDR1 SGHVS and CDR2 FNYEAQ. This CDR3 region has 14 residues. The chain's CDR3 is CASSQTGSSYEQYF. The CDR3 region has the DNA TGTGCCAGCAGCCAGACAGGGAGCTCCTACGAGCAGTACTTC.

CDR3 protein: CATSPELAATQYF. The CDR3 DNA reads TGTGCCACCAGTCCAGAACTAGCTGCTACGCAGTATTTT. The chain combines TRBV24-1 with TRBJ2-3; a weak D match, TRBD2 (6 bases). This CDR3 has 13 amino acids. The V gene's germline CDR1 is KGHDR and CDR2 SFDVKD. V gave up 6 bases and J gave up 8 bases, with 14 bases separating them.